This TCR beta chain was captured by sequencing in a study of vaccination effects on CD4 cells after COVID-19. This clone was counted once. Its antigen is unidentified. Upon completion of around 9 days in culture, CD4+ T cells were isolated. It was between March and December 2020 that the person had a SARS-CoV-2 infection confirmed by PCR. Either the mRNA-1273 or the BNT162b2 vaccine was given to participants as two doses. Repertoires were generated with immunoSEQ multiplex PCR, while TCRdb's copy carries only in-frame clones and drops some. The sample lists nearly 50,000 clones, about four fifths occurring once. Germline-derived CDR1 and CDR2 are SQVTM and ANQGSEA. The CDR3 spans 13 residues. V gave up 5 bases and J gave up 4 bases, with 15 bases separating them.

The TCR comes from a human donor who had a prior SARS-CoV-2 infection. The input for sequencing was CD4+ T cells from PBMCs cultured without peptide, taken after COVID-19 vaccination. The V gene is TRBV29-1, the J gene TRBJ2-7; D not resolved. The CDR3: CSVLSESRYEQYF. The DNA of the CDR3 is TGCAGCGTTCTTAGTGAAAGTAGGTACGAGCAGTACTTC.